This T cell receptor (beta chain) is from a study of T cell repertoires in cytomegalovirus infection. CDR1 is SQVTM and CDR2 is ANQGSEA in the germline V gene. Trimming at V came to 5 bases and at J to 7 bases, leaving 5 bases not matched to a gene. CDR3 length: 13 residues. In TCRdb, the reads were re-called with MiXCR into one record per CDR3 protein. The data contain 200,000 to 300,000 distinct CDR3 sequences, roughly 15% of them singletons. The V call is TRBV29-1, the J call TRBJ1-4, with 9 bases fitting TRBD1. The sequence came from a human donor in good health (CMV status not recorded). Some clones in this sample may be carry-over from other donors' samples. Sequenced sample: PBMCs. For the CDR3, the DNA is TGCAGCGTTTTGGACAGGGGCGGTGAAAAACTGTTTTTT. This translates into CSVLDRGGEKLFF.